The 2 T cell receptor beta chains in this list originate from one sample, sequenced in a study of CD8 T cells in ankylosing spondylitis. General study points: Several highly homologous variants made up a TCR beta motif, and this motif appeared characteristic of ankylosing spondylitis blood.

TCRdb analysed the 5' RACE reads with MiXCR anew, one entry per CDR3 protein. The sample gives 700,000 or so distinct CDR3 sequences, around a fifth of which show up once; around a fifth is in the top ten. Antigen specificity for these receptors is unknown. Input material: blood, either unsorted or a sorted T cell fraction (not recorded which). Receptors were obtained from a male donor with ankylosing spondylitis.

In its sample, this clonotype was seen a few times. V gene TRBV28 combines with J gene TRBJ2-1; TRBD2 aligns across 14 bases. Germline CDR1 reads MDHEN; CDR2 reads SYDVKM. Unmatched junction bases numbered 9, after V lost 9 bases and J lost 8 bases. This CDR3 spans 15 amino acids. The chain's CDR3 is CARTDGTSGSHEQFF. For the CDR3, the DNA is TGTGCCAGAACCGATGGGACTAGCGGGAGCCATGAGCAGTTCTTC. The whole variable domain, remainder taken from reference TRBV28 and TRBJ2-1, is DVKVTQSSRYLVKRTGEKVFLECVQDMDHENMFWYRQDPGLGLRLIYFSYDVKMKEKGDIPEGYSVSREKKERFSLILESASTNQTSMYLCARTDGTSGSHEQFFGPGTRLTVL.

This clonotype was detected only a few times. V is TRBV7-9 and J is TRBJ1-3; D is ambiguous. Germline CDR1 is SEHNR and CDR2 is FQNEAQ (reference sequence). Trimming took off 1 base at V and 4 bases at J, with 5 bases between the two ends. This CDR3 contains 13 residues. The CDR3 sequence is CASSLELGNTIYF. For the CDR3, the DNA is TGTGCCAGCAGCTTAGAACTGGGAAACACCATATATTTT. Full variable domain (missing parts from reference TRBV7-9 and TRBJ1-3): DTGVSQNPRHKITKRGQNVTFRCDPISEHNRLYWYRQTLGQGPEFLTYFQNEAQLEKSRLLSDRFSAERPKGSFSTLEIQRTEQGDSAMYLCASSLELGNTIYFGEGSWLTVV.